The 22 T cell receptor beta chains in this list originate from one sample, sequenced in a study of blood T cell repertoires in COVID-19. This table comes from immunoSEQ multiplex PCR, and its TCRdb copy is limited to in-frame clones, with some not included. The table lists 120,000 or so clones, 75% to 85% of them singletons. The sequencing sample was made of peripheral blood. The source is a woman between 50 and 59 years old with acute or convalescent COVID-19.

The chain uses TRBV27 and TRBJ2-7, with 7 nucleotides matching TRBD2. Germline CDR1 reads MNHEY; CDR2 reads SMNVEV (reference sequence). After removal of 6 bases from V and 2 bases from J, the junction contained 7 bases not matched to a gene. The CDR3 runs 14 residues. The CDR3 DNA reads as TGTGCCAGCAGGCGGGAGTTCCGAACCTACGAGCAGTACTTC. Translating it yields CASRREFRTYEQYF.

The CDR3 spells CASSQTDYNEQFF. For the CDR3, the DNA is TGTGCCAGCTCGCAGACAGATTACAATGAGCAGTTCTTC. This chain links TRBV18 with TRBJ2-1; D possibly corresponds to TRBD1 (5 bases). The V end was cut by 6 bases, the J end by 4 bases, with 10 bases between. Germline V gene lookup returns CDR1 KGHSH and CDR2 LQKENI. This CDR3 has 13 amino acids.

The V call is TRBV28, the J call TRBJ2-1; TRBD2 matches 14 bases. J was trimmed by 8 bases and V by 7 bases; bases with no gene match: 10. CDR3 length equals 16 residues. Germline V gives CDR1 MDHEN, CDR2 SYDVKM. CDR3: CASTPQGLAGVHEQFF. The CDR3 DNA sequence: TGTGCCAGCACCCCCCAGGGACTAGCGGGAGTCCATGAGCAGTTCTTC.

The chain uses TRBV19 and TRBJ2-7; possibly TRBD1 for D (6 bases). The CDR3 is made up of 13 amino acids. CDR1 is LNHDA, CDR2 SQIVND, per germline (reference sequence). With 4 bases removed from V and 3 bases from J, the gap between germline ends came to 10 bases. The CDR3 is CASSRSRGYEQYF. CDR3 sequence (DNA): TGTGCCAGTAGTAGGTCCAGGGGCTACGAGCAGTACTTC.

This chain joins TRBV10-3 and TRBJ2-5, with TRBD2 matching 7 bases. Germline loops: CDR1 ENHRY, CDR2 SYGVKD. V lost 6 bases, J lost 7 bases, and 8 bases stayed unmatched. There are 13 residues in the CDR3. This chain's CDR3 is CAISRTSDTTQYF. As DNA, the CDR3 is TGTGCCATCAGCCGAACTAGCGATACGACCCAGTACTTC.

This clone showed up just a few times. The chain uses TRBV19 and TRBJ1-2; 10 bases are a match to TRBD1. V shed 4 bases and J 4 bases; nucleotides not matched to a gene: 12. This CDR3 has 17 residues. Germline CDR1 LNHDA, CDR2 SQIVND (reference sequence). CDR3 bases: TGTGCCAGTAGTAGGTTTGGACAGGGGGATGTTGGCTATGGCTACACCTTC. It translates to CASSRFGQGDVGYGYTF.

In DNA, the CDR3 is TGTGCCAGCAGCTTAATTGGCGGCTCGGAAGCTTTCTTT. Amino acids: CASSLIGGSEAFF. The chain combines TRBV7-3 with TRBJ1-1; D unclear. Germline CDR1 is SGHTA and CDR2 is FQGTGA. The CDR3 loop spans 13 amino acids. With 1 base removed from V and 8 bases from J, the gap between germline ends came to 11 bases.

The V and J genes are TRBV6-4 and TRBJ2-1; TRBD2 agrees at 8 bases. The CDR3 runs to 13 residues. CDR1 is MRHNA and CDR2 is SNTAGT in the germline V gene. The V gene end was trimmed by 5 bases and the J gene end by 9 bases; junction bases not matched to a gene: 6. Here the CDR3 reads CASSPQRESEQFF. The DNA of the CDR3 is TGTGCCAGCAGTCCACAGCGGGAGAGTGAGCAGTTCTTC.

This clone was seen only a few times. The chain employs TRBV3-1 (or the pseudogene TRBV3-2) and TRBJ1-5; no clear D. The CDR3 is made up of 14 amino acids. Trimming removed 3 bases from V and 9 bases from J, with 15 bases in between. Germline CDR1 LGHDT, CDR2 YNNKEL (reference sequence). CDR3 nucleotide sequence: TGTGCCAGCAGCCACTCCGGGATCCTAGGGCCCCAGCATTTT. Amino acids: CASSHSGILGPQHF.

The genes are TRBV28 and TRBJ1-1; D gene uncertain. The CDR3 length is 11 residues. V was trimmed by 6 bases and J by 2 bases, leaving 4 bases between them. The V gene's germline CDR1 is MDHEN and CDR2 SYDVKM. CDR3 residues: CASSPNTEAFF. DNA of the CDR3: TGTGCCAGCAGCCCAAACACTGAAGCTTTCTTT.

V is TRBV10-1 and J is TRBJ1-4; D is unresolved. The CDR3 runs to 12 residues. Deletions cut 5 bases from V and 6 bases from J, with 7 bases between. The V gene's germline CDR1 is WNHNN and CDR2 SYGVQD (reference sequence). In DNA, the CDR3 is TGCGCCAGCAGTCGGGGAGATGAAAAACTGTTTTTT. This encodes CASSRGDEKLFF.

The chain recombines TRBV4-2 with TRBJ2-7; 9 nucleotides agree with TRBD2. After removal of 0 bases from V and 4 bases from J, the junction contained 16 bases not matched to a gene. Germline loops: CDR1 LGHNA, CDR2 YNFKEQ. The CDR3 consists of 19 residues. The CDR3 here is CASSQDRVAGVTHPYEQYF. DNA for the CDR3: TGTGCCAGCAGCCAAGATCGGGTAGCGGGAGTCACCCATCCTTACGAGCAGTACTTC.

The CDR3 spells CASSLAGLLNTEAFF. DNA for the CDR3: TGCGCCAGCAGCTTGGCCGGACTCCTGAACACTGAAGCTTTCTTT. V and J are TRBV5-1 and TRBJ1-1; D gene uncertain. V was cut by 0 bases and J by 0 bases, with 9 bases left in between. Looked up from germline, CDR1 is SGHRS and CDR2 is YFSETQ. The CDR3 totals 15 residues.

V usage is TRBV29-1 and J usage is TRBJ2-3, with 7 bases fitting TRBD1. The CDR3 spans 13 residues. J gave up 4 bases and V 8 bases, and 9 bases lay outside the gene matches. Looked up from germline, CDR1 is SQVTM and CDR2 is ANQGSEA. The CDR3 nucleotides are TGCAGCCTAAACAGGGGTAGCTCAGATACGCAGTATTTT. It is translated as CSLNRGSSDTQYF.

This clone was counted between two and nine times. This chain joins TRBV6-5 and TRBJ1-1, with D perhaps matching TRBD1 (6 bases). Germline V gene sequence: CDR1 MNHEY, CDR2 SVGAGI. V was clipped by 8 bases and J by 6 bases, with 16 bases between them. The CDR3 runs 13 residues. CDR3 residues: CASYYRDSAEAFF. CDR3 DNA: TGTGCCAGCTATTACAGGGATTCGGCTGAAGCTTTCTTT.

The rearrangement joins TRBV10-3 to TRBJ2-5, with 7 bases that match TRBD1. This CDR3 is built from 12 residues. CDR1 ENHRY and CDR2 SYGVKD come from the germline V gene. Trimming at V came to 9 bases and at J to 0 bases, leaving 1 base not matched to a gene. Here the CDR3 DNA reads TGTGCCATAGGACAGGACCAAGAGACCCAGTACTTC. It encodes CAIGQDQETQYF.

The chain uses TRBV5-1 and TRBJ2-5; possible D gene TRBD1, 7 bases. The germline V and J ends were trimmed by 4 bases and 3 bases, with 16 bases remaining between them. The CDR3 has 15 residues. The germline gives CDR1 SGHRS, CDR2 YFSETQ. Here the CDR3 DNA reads TGCGCCAGCAGCCGTCAGGGGGGATGGGAAGAGACCCAGTACTTC. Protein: CASSRQGGWEETQYF. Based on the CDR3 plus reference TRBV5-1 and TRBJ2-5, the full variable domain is KAGVTQTPRYLIKTRGQQVTLSCSPISGHRSVSWYQQTPGQGLQFLFEYFSETQRNKGNFPGRFSGRQFSNSRSEMNVSTLELGDSALYLCASSRQGGWEETQYFGPGTRLLVL.

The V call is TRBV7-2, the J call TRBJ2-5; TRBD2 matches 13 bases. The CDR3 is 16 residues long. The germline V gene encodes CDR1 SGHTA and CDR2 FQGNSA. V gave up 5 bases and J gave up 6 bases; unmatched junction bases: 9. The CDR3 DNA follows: TGTGCCAGCAGCACGAGGTGGACTAGCGGGAGTCAGACCCAGTACTTC. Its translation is CASSTRWTSGSQTQYF.

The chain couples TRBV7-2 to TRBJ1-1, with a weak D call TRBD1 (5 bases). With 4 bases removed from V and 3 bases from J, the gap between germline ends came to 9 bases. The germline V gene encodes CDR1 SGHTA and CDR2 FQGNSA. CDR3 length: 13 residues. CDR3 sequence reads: CASSSGWDTEAFF. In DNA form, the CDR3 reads TGTGCCAGCAGCTCAGGGTGGGACACTGAAGCTTTCTTT. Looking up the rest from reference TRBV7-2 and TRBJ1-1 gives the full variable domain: GAGVSQSPSNKVTEKGKDVELRCDPISGHTALYWYRQSLGQGLEFLIYFQGNSAPDKSGLPSDRFSAERTGGSVSTLTIQRTQQEDSAVYLCASSSGWDTEAFFGQGTRLTVV.

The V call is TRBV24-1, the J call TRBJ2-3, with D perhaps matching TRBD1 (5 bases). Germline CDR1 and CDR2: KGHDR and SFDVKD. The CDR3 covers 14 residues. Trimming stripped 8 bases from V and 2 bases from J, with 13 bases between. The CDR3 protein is CATMGHLNTDTQYF. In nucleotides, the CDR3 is TGTGCCACCATGGGGCACCTTAACACAGATACGCAGTATTTT.

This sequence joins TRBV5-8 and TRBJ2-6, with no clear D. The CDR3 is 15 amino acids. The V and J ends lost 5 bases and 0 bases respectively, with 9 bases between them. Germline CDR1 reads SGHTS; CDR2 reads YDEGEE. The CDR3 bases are TGTGCCAGCAGTAAGTACAGCTCTGGGGCCAACGTCCTGACTTTC. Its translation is CASSKYSSGANVLTF.

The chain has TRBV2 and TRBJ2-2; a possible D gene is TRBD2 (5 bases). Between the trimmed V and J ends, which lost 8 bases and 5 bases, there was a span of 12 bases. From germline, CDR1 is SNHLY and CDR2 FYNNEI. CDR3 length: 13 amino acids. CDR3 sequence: CASAREGTGELFF. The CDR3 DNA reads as TGTGCCAGCGCTCGGGAAGGGACCGGGGAGCTGTTTTTT.